The rows below give T cell receptor beta chains drawn from one sample of a study of T cells after posttransplantation cyclophosphamide. TCRdb's table, derived via immunoSEQ multiplex PCR, lists solely in-frame clones and lacks some. The sample yields about 52,000 clones, around 94% seen once. The sequenced sample was PBMCs. Every receptor here comes from a woman aged 25 to 45 in good health and a related stem cell transplant donor. The CDR3 runs from the conserved cysteine through the conserved F or W. The size of a clone is reported for some rows only, either as once, few or many, or as a class for expanded clones.

clone size	V gene	CDR3 protein
NA	TRBV19	CASSIPGLYTQYF
NA	TRBV4-1	CASSRGPGQANEKLFF
NA	TRBV29-1	CSVGNSRDRTNTEAFF
NA	TRBV7-9	CASSLAGGGLYNEQFF
NA	TRBV2	CASSIEDSSNYGYTF
NA	TRBV5-1	CASSLVGSGGPTDTQYF
NA	TRBV4-3	CASSQEEQAEAFF
NA	TRBV30	CAWSDETGIFVNTEAFF
NA	TRBV19	CASRPDRGEKLFF
NA	TRBV5-1	CASSLGQGPGTGELFF
NA	TRBV19	CASSIGGRVGQPQHF
NA	TRBV18	CASSPEFSGGRTDTQYF
NA	TRBV28	CASSPGDLVYNEQFF
once	TRBV27	CASSKWGRKVPDTQYF
NA	TRBV7-3	CASSPGGEQFF
NA	TRBV4-3	CASSQDWTVPAKNIQYF
NA	TRBV28	CASRAGTPLYNSPLHF
NA	TRBV4-1	CASSQGSGSNQPQHF
NA	TRBV7-9	CASSWGLTGGHTEAFF
NA	TRBV9	CASSYQGGETQYF
NA	TRBV18	CASSLGLAGDTGELFF
once	TRBV5-4	CASSLGGGGRMFF
NA	TRBV5-1	CASSLELTSRAKNIQYF
NA	TRBV30	CAWSEGGYGYTF
NA	TRBV4-3	CASSQGLHYNSPLHF
NA	TRBV11-3	CASSFGTSGGPGEQFF
NA	TRBV11-2	CASSLGMGGRMNTEAFF
NA	TRBV5-6	CASRHHLKEGANYGYTF
NA	TRBV6-5	CASRLRTGDTGELFF
NA	TRBV7-2	CASRLTAAPTDTQYF
once	TRBV7-8	CASSPLGAGVNEQYF